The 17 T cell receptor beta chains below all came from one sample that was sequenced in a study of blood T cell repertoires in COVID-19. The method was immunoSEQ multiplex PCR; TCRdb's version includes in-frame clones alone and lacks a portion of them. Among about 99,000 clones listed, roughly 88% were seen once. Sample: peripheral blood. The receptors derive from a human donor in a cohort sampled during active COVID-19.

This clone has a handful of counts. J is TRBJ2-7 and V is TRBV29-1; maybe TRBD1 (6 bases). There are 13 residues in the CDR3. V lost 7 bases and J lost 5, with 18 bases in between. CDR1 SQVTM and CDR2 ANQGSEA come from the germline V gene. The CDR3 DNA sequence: TGCAGCGCACAGGGTCTCAATTTCGACGAGCAGTACTTC. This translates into CSAQGLNFDEQYF.

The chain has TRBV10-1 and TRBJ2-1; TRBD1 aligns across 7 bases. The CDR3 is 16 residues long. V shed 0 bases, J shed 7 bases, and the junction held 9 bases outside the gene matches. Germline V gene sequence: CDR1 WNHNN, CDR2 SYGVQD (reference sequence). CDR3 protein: CASSESVGGMGNEQFF. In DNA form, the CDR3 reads TGCGCCAGCAGTGAGTCGGTAGGGGGCATGGGGAATGAGCAGTTCTTC.

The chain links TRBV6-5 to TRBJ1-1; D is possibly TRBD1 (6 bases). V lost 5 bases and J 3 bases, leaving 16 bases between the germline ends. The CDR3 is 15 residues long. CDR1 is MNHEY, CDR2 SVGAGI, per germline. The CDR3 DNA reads TGTGCCAGCAGTAGACCGAAATGGACAGACACTGAAGCTTTCTTT. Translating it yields CASSRPKWTDTEAFF.

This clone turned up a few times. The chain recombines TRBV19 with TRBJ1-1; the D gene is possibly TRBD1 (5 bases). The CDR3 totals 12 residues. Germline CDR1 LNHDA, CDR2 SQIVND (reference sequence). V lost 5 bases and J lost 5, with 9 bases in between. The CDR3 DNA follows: TGTGCCAGTAGTGCCAGGGTGACTGAAGCTTTCTTT. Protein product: CASSARVTEAFF.

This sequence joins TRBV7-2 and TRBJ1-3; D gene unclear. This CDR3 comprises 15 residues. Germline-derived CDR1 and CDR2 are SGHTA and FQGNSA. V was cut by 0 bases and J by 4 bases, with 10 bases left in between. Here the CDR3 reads CASSLASTRGNTIYF. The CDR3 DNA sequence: TGTGCCAGCAGCTTAGCGTCTACTCGGGGAAACACCATATATTTT.

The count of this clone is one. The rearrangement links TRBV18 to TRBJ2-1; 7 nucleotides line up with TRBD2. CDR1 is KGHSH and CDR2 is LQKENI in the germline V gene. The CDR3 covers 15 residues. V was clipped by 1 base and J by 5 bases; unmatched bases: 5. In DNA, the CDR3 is TGTGCCAGCTCACCACAGTGGGGGGGAGACAATGAGCAGTTCTTC. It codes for CASSPQWGGDNEQFF.

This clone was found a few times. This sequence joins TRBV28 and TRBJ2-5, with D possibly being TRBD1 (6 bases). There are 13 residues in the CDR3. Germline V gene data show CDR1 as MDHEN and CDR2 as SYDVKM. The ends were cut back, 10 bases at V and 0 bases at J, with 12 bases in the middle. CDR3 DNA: TGTGCCACCTGGAACAGGGACCAAGAGACCCAGTACTTC. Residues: CATWNRDQETQYF.

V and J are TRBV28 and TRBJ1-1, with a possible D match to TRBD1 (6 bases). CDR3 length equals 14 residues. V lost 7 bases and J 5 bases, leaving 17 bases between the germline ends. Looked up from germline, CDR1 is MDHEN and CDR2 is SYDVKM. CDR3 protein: CASNPQGKGTEAFF. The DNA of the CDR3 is TGTGCCAGCAATCCCCAGGGGAAGGGAACTGAAGCTTTCTTT.

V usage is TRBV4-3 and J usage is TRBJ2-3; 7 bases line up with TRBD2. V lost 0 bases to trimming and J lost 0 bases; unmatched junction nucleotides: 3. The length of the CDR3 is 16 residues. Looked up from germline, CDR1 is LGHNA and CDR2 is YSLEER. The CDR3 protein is CASSQDLADSTDTQYF. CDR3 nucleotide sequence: TGCGCCAGCAGCCAAGATCTAGCGGATAGCACAGATACGCAGTATTTT.

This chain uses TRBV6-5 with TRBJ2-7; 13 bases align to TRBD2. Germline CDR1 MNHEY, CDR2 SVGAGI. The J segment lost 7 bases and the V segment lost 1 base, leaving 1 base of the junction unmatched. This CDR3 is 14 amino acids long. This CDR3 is CASSYWGLAGEQYF. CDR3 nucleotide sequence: TGTGCCAGCAGTTACTGGGGACTAGCGGGAGAGCAGTACTTC.

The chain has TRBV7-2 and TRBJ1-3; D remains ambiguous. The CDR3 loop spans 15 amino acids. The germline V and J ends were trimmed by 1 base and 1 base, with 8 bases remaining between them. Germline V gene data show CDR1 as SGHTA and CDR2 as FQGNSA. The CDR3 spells CASSLVAGSGNTIYF. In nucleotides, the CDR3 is TGTGCCAGCAGCTTAGTTGCGGGTTCTGGAAACACCATATATTTT.

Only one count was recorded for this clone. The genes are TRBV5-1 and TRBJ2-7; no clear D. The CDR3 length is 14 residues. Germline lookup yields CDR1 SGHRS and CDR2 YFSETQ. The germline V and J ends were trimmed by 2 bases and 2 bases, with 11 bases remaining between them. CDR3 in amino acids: CASSFEVSAYEQYF. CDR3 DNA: TGCGCCAGCAGCTTTGAAGTTTCAGCCTACGAGCAGTACTTC.

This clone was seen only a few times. This CDR3 reads CASSVYPGQGYEQYF. Written as DNA, the CDR3 is TGTGCCAGCAGCGTGTACCCGGGACAGGGCTACGAGCAGTACTTC. The chain is built from TRBV2 and TRBJ2-7; the match to TRBD1 covers 9 bases. The V and J ends lost 6 bases and 3 bases, in that order; junction bases with no gene match: 9. CDR1 and CDR2 (germline): SNHLY, FYNNEI. CDR3 size: 15 residues.

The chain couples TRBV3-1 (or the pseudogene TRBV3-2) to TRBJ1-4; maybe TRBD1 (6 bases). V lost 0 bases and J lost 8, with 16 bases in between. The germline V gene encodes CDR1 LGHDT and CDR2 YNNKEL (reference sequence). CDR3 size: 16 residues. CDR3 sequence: CASSQDGGWGREKLFF. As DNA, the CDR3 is TGTGCCAGCAGCCAAGATGGGGGCTGGGGGCGGGAAAAACTGTTTTTT.

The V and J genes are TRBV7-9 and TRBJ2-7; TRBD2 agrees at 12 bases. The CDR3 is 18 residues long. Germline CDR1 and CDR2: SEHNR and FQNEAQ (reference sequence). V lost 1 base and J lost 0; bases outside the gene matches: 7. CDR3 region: CASSLVTSGRPNSYEQYF. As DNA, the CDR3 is TGTGCCAGCAGCTTAGTTACTAGCGGGAGGCCGAACTCCTACGAGCAGTACTTC.

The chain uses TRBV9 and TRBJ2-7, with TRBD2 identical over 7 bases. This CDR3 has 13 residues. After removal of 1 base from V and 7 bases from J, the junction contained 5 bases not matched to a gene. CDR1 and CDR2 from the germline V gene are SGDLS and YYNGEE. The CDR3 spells CASSVRVRGEQYF. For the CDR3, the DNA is TGTGCCAGCAGCGTAAGGGTGCGGGGGGAGCAGTACTTC.

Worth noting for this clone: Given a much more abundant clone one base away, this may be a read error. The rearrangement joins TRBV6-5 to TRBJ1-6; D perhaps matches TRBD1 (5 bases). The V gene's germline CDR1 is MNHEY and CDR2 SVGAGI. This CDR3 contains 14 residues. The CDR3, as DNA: TGTGCCAGCAGTACCGGACATCATAATTCACTCCTCCACTTT. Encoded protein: CASSTGHHNSLLHF.